These 30 T cell receptor beta chains came from one sample sequenced in a study of cytomegalovirus exposure and HLA in healthy donors. Primers for the PCR totalled 60 Vbeta and 13 Jbeta. The protocol was immunoSEQ multiplex PCR, while the TCRdb copy is restricted to in-frame clones and leaves out a portion. The table shows tens of thousands of clones, with approximately 70% occurring only once. Sequences were obtained from PBMCs. These receptors were collected from a man between 18 and 29 years old in good health and CMV-seronegative.

V and J are TRBV29-1 and TRBJ2-2; the D is unclear. V shed 6 bases and J shed 7 bases, with 12 bases lying between them. The CDR3 has 12 residues. Germline lookup yields CDR1 SQVTM and CDR2 ANQGSEA. The CDR3 DNA reads TGCAGCGTCGGATTCCCGGGCGGGGAGCTGTTTTTT. Residues: CSVGFPGGELFF.

This clone was observed a few times. CDR3 sequence reads: CASSPSQGNQPQHF. DNA for the CDR3: TGTGCCAGCTCACCGTCACAGGGGAATCAGCCCCAGCATTTT. The J gene is TRBJ1-5, the V gene TRBV18, with 7 bases lining up with TRBD1. CDR3 length: 14 residues. J lost 4 bases, V lost 3 bases, and 3 bases had no gene match. CDR1 KGHSH and CDR2 LQKENI come from the germline V gene.

This clone was seen only a few times. The V call is TRBV9, the J call TRBJ1-1, with a possible D match to TRBD1 (5 bases). Germline V CDR1 and CDR2: SGDLS, YYNGEE. There are 11 residues in the CDR3. Trimming cost V 3 bases and J 8 bases, with 8 bases left between them. The CDR3 nucleotides are TGTGCCAGCAGCGGCAGGACAGAAGCTTTCTTT. This codes for CASSGRTEAFF.

The V gene is TRBV11-2, the J gene TRBJ2-7; possible D gene TRBD2, 7 bases. The length of the CDR3 is 15 residues. V lost 6 bases, J lost 0 bases, and 15 bases lay in between. Germline V gene sequence: CDR1 SGHAT, CDR2 FQNNGV. The CDR3, as DNA: TGTGCCAGCAGTTATGGGGCGGGGGCCTCCTACGAGCAGTACTTC. Translation: CASSYGAGASYEQYF. Variable domain in full (rest from reference TRBV11-2 and TRBJ2-7): EAGVAQSPRYKIIEKRQSVAFWCNPISGHATLYWYQQILGQGPKLLIQFQNNGVVDDSQLPKDRFSAERLKGVDSTLKIQPAKLEDSAVYLCASSYGAGASYEQYFGPGTRLTVT.

This clone was observed a handful of times. The chain is built from TRBV30 and TRBJ1-6; D might be TRBD1 (6 bases). Trimming removed 3 bases at V and 8 bases at J, with 17 bases between. The germline V gene has CDR1 GTSNPN and CDR2 SVGIG (reference sequence). The CDR3 loop spans 15 amino acids. Here the CDR3 DNA reads TGTGCCTGGAGCGGGGCTGGGGGCAGTTATTCACCCCTCCACTTT. Protein: CAWSGAGGSYSPLHF. The full variable domain, its missing parts supplied by reference TRBV30 and TRBJ1-6, is SQTIHQWPATLVQPVGSPLSLECTVEGTSNPNLYWYRQAAGRGLQLLFYSVGIGQISSEVPQNLSASRPQDRQFILSSKKLLLSDSGFYLCAWSGAGGSYSPLHFGNGTRLTVT.

As DNA, the CDR3 is TGTGCCTGGAGGGCGGACTTTGATAATTCACCCCTCCACTTT. It specifies CAWRADFDNSPLHF. The rearrangement joins TRBV30 to TRBJ1-6, with unresolved D. Trimming took 3 bases from V and 5 from J, leaving 11 bases between them. CDR3 length: 14 residues. CDR1 is GTSNPN and CDR2 is SVGIG in the germline V gene (reference sequence).

The chain carries TRBV20-1 and TRBJ1-2; maybe TRBD1 (5 bases). Between the trimmed V and J ends, which lost 5 bases and 4 bases, there was a span of 8 bases. This CDR3 is 11 amino acids long. In germline, CDR1 is DFQATT, CDR2 SNEGSKA (reference sequence). CDR3 bases: TGCAGTGCTGGGGACTTCTATGGCTACACCTTC. Translating it yields CSAGDFYGYTF.

This clone turned up a few times. The CDR3 DNA reads as TGTGCCAGCAGCCCAGCCCGGGGAAGGGTTGAAGCTTTCTTT. Translated, it gives CASSPARGRVEAFF. This chain links TRBV7-9 with TRBJ1-1; D is undetermined. Trimming pared 5 bases from V and 7 bases from J, leaving 17 bases between. Germline CDR1 SEHNR, CDR2 FQNEAQ (reference sequence). CDR3 length equals 14 residues. The variable domain in full, completed from reference TRBV7-9 and TRBJ1-1, reads DTGVSQNPRHKITKRGQNVTFRCDPISEHNRLYWYRQTLGQGPEFLTYFQNEAQLEKSRLLSDRFSAERPKGSFSTLEIQRTEQGDSAMYLCASSPARGRVEAFFGQGTRLTVV.

The chain has TRBV10-1 and TRBJ2-3; 9 bases match TRBD1. With V trimmed by 10 bases and J by 2 bases, 16 bases remained unmatched. The CDR3 consists of 17 residues. From germline, CDR1 is WNHNN and CDR2 SYGVQD (reference sequence). CDR3 sequence: CAIAPPYRDRDTDTQYF. CDR3 coding DNA: TGCGCCATCGCCCCCCCTTACCGGGACAGGGACACAGATACGCAGTATTTT.

V and J are TRBV29-1 and TRBJ1-5; D is unclear. Per germline, CDR1 SQVTM and CDR2 ANQGSEA. The CDR3 spans 12 residues. Deletions cut 4 bases from V and 9 bases from J, with 13 bases between. The CDR3: CSVVTTVGPQHF. CDR3 coding DNA: TGCAGCGTTGTTACGACTGTGGGGCCCCAGCATTTT.

The V gene is TRBV9, the J gene TRBJ2-7, with a tentative D call TRBD1 (5 bases). There are 15 residues in the CDR3. Trimming pared 4 bases from V and 3 bases from J, leaving 17 bases between. Germline loops: CDR1 SGDLS, CDR2 YYNGEE. The CDR3 DNA reads TGTGCCAGCAGCCCCCAGGGTTTTCCAAACTACGAGCAGTACTTC. Translating it yields CASSPQGFPNYEQYF.

The chain recombines TRBV2 with TRBJ2-1, with 8 bases lining up with TRBD2. CDR1 and CDR2 (germline): SNHLY, FYNNEI. The trim removed 11 bases at V and 8 bases at J, leaving 11 bases unmatched. The CDR3 spans 13 residues. The CDR3 sequence is CAGRGTSLHEQFF. Written as DNA, the CDR3 is TGTGCCGGGCGGGGGACTAGTCTCCATGAGCAGTTCTTC. Looking up the rest from reference TRBV2 and TRBJ2-1 gives the full variable domain: EPEVTQTPSHQVTQMGQEVILRCVPISNHLYFYWYRQILGQKVEFLVSFYNNEISEKSEIFDDQFSVERPDGSNFTLKIRSTKLEDSAMYFCAGRGTSLHEQFFGPGTRLTVL.

This sequence joins TRBV7-9 and TRBJ1-2; 7 bases line up with TRBD1. V lost 4 bases and J lost 1; bases outside the gene matches: 9. The CDR3 is 16 residues long. Germline assignment: CDR1 SEHNR and CDR2 FQNEAQ (reference sequence). The CDR3 sequence: CASSSLYRGLNYGYTF. The CDR3 DNA reads as TGTGCCAGCAGCTCCTTATACAGGGGACTTAACTATGGCTACACCTTC.

V gene TRBV7-9 combines with J gene TRBJ1-1, with 7 bases that match TRBD1. The CDR3 consists of 13 residues. The V segment lost 4 bases and the J segment 4 bases; nucleotides outside the gene matches: 3. From germline, CDR1 is SEHNR and CDR2 FQNEAQ (reference sequence). CDR3 coding DNA: TGTGCCAGCAGCTCCGCAGGGGGCACTGAAGCTTTCTTT. Translated: CASSSAGGTEAFF.

CDR3 protein: CASSLAGGNTEAFF. CDR3 sequence (DNA): TGTGCCAGCAGCTTAGCAGGGGGGAACACTGAAGCTTTCTTT. The chain combines TRBV6-5 with TRBJ1-1; TRBD1 matches 7 bases. The V gene end was trimmed by 6 bases and the J gene end by 1 base; junction bases not matched to a gene: 5. The CDR3 totals 14 residues. CDR1 MNHEY and CDR2 SVGAGI come from the germline V gene.

The chain uses TRBV5-6 and TRBJ1-2; D gene ambiguous. The CDR3 loop spans 15 amino acids. V lost 1 base to trimming and J lost 8 bases, with 18 bases between them. Looked up from germline, CDR1 is SGHDT and CDR2 is YYEEEE. The CDR3 sequence is CASSLTTLAYGGYTF. CDR3 in DNA: TGTGCCAGCAGCTTGACTACACTCGCCTATGGGGGCTACACCTTC.

With regard to this clone: The junction shows a germline mismatch at one end, possibly a read error. This sequence joins TRBV7-7 and TRBJ1-1; D not resolved. The CDR3 sequence is 13 residues long. From germline, CDR1 is SSHAT and CDR2 FNYEAQ (reference sequence). This CDR3 reads CASSLTVNTEAFF. The CDR3 DNA is TGTGCTAGCAGTTTAACAGTGAACACTGAAGCTTTCTTT. Drawing the rest from reference TRBV7-7 and TRBJ1-1, the complete variable domain is GAGVSQSPRYKVTKRGQDVTLRCDPISSHATLYWYQQALGQGPEFLTYFNYEAQPDKSGLPSDRFSAERPEGSISTLTIQRTEQRDSAMYRCASSLTVNTEAFFGQGTRLTVV.

This clone has only a few counts. V usage is TRBV5-4 and J usage is TRBJ2-7; weak D call: TRBD1 (6 bases). The V gene's germline CDR1 is SGHNT and CDR2 YYREEE (reference sequence). V lost 0 bases to trimming and J lost 12 bases, with 22 bases between them. This CDR3 comprises 15 residues. The CDR3, as DNA: TGTGCCAGCAGCTTGGAACCCGGGACAAGGGTTCCCAGGTACTTC. As protein: CASSLEPGTRVPRYF. Drawing the rest from reference TRBV5-4 and TRBJ2-7, the complete variable domain is ETGVTQSPTHLIKTRGQQVTLRCSSQSGHNTVSWYQQALGQGPQFIFQYYREEENGRGNFPPRFSGLQFPNYSSELNVNALELDDSALYLCASSLEPGTRVPRYFGPGTRLTVT.

This clone was picked up a small number of times. This chain links TRBV5-1 with TRBJ1-2, with D uncertain. Trimming pared 0 bases from V and 5 bases from J, leaving 8 bases between. Per the germline V gene, CDR1 is SGHRS and CDR2 is YFSETQ. The CDR3 loop spans 13 amino acids. In DNA form, the CDR3 reads TGCGCCAGCAGCTTGGACGCCGGGTATGGCTACACCTTC. It translates to CASSLDAGYGYTF.

The chain uses TRBV11-2 and TRBJ2-5, with D perhaps matching TRBD1 (6 bases). V dropped 3 bases and J dropped 3 bases, with 11 bases sitting between them. The CDR3 is made up of 14 amino acids. Germline CDR1 SGHAT, CDR2 FQNNGV. The CDR3 spells CASSFLSGEETQYF. The CDR3, as DNA: TGTGCCAGCAGCTTCTTATCAGGGGAAGAGACCCAGTACTTC.

The gene calls are TRBV7-3 and TRBJ2-7, with TRBD2 matching over 13 bases. From germline, CDR1 is SGHTA and CDR2 FQGTGA. V was clipped by 5 bases and J by 3 bases; unmatched bases: 4. The CDR3 sequence is 15 residues long. Here the CDR3 reads CASSRTSGGFYEQYF. The CDR3 DNA follows: TGTGCCAGCAGCCGGACTAGCGGGGGTTTCTACGAGCAGTACTTC.

The rearrangement uses TRBV7-3 and TRBJ2-1; TRBD1 might be the D (7 bases). The CDR3 is made up of 14 amino acids. Germline V gives CDR1 SGHTA, CDR2 FQGTGA. V gave up 4 bases and J gave up 8 bases, with 15 bases separating them. The CDR3 nucleotides are TGTGCCAGCAGCTCCTCTGACAGGGAGGATGAGCAGTTCTTC. Its protein product is CASSSSDREDEQFF.

The V and J genes are TRBV30 and TRBJ1-6; a possible D gene is TRBD1 (5 bases). This CDR3 is 14 amino acids long. The V gene lost 7 bases and the J gene lost 6 bases, with 16 bases spanning the gap. Germline-derived CDR1 and CDR2 are GTSNPN and SVGIG (reference sequence). The CDR3 coding sequence is TGTGCCTTCCCATCCCCGACAGCTAATTCACCCCTCCACTTT. Translation: CAFPSPTANSPLHF.

This clone occurred once. This sequence joins TRBV11-2 and TRBJ1-1; no clear D gene. This CDR3 has 13 residues. Germline V gene sequence: CDR1 SGHAT, CDR2 FQNNGV. V was shortened by 6 bases and J by 1 base, with 9 bases between the two germline ends. The CDR3 DNA reads TGTGCCAGCAGTCGCAACAGGAACACTGAAGCTTTCTTT. This gives the protein CASSRNRNTEAFF.

This chain links TRBV25-1 with TRBJ2-1, with D perhaps matching TRBD2 (6 bases). CDR3 length equals 15 residues. Trimming removed 2 bases at V and 0 bases at J, with 8 bases between. Germline-derived CDR1 and CDR2 are MGHDK and SYGVNS. The CDR3 coding sequence is TGTGCCAGCAGTGAAGCGGGGAGCTCCTACAATGAGCAGTTCTTC. Its protein product is CASSEAGSSYNEQFF.

The V and J genes are TRBV18 and TRBJ2-2; unclear D gene. The CDR3 extends over 15 amino acids. The V gene lost 5 bases and the J gene lost 2 bases, with 12 bases spanning the gap. Germline values: CDR1 KGHSH, CDR2 LQKENI. The CDR3 here is CASSGLRLNTGELFF. CDR3 DNA: TGTGCCAGCTCAGGTTTGCGGCTCAACACCGGGGAGCTGTTTTTT.

Judged by abundance, this clone is medium-sized (0.01 to 0.1%). The rearrangement links TRBV19 to TRBJ1-5, with D possibly matching TRBD1 (6 bases). Germline V gene data show CDR1 as LNHDA and CDR2 as SQIVND (reference sequence). The V end was cut by 6 bases, the J end by 3 bases, with 12 bases between. There are 14 residues in the CDR3. CDR3 sequence (DNA): TGTGCCAGTAGACCGACAGGAATCAATCAGCCCCAGCATTTT. Amino acid sequence: CASRPTGINQPQHF.

This rearrangement joins TRBV4-1 to TRBJ1-1, with a tentative D call TRBD1 (6 bases). The CDR3 extends over 16 amino acids. Looked up from germline, CDR1 is MGHRA and CDR2 is YSYEKL. The V gene lost 6 bases and the J gene lost 0 bases, with 17 bases spanning the gap. The chain's CDR3 is CASSPGGDRMNTEAFF. CDR3 bases: TGCGCCAGCAGTCCTGGTGGAGACAGGATGAACACTGAAGCTTTCTTT.

V and J are TRBV28 and TRBJ2-5; D is ambiguous. CDR3 length equals 14 residues. Trimming stripped 5 bases from V and 2 bases from J, with 12 bases between. Germline-derived CDR1 and CDR2 are MDHEN and SYDVKM. The chain's CDR3 is CASSLPRFQETQYF. The CDR3 DNA reads TGTGCCAGCAGTCTACCCAGGTTTCAAGAGACCCAGTACTTC.

The chain uses TRBV6-5 and TRBJ2-1; TRBD2 matches 15 bases. This CDR3 has 16 residues. Germline trimming cut 5 bases from V and 12 bases from J; bases unmatched to any gene: 11. Germline CDR1 and CDR2: MNHEY and SVGAGI. CDR3 in amino acids: CASSNLGLAGGPGQFF. CDR3 bases: TGTGCCAGCAGTAACTTAGGACTAGCGGGAGGGCCTGGGCAGTTCTTC.